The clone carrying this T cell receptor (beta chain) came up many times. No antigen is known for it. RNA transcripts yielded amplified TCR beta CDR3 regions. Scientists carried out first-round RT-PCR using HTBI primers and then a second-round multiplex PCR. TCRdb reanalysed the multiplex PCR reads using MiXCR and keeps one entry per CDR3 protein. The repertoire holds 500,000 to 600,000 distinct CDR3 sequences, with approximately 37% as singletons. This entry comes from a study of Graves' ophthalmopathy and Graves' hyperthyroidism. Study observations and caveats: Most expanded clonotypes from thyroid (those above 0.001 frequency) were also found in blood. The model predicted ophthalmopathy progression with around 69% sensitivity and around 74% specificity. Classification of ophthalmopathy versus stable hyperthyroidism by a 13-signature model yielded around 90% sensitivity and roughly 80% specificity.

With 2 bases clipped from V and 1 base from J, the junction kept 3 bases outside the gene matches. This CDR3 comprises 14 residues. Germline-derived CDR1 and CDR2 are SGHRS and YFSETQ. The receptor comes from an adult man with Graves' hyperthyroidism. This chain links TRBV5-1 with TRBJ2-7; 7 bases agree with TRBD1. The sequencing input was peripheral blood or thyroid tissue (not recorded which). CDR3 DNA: TGCGCCAGCAGCTTCGCGACAGGGTCCTACGAGCAGTACTTC. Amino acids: CASSFATGSYEQYF.